The 30 T cell receptor beta chains below all came from one sample that was sequenced in a study of T cells in Graves' hyperthyroidism and ophthalmopathy. Researchers amplified the TCR beta CDR3 regions from RNA transcripts. Initially, a first-round RT-PCR of the TCR CDR3 employed the HTBI primer set. TCRdb reprocessed the multiplex PCR reads with MiXCR, giving one entry per CDR3 protein. In the table there are under 400,000 distinct CDR3 sequences, 15% to 20% of which are singletons. Sequenced sample: blood. All receptors derive from a woman between 35 and 50 years old with Graves' ophthalmopathy.

This clonotype was seen many times. This chain joins TRBV27 and TRBJ1-5; D ambiguous. Germline loops: CDR1 MNHEY, CDR2 SMNVEV (reference sequence). V was clipped by 5 bases and J by 0 bases, with 11 bases between them. The CDR3 contains 15 residues. CDR3 loop: CASSGSGHSNQPQHF. CDR3 DNA: TGTGCCAGCAGTGGCTCAGGTCATAGCAATCAGCCCCAGCATTTT.

The rearrangement joins TRBV7-2 to TRBJ1-1; D is ambiguous. The CDR3 runs to 14 residues. Trimming removed 2 bases from V and 1 base from J, with 8 bases in between. CDR1 and CDR2 from the germline V gene are SGHTA and FQGNSA. The CDR3 DNA reads TGTGCCAGCAGCTTATATGGCAGGAACACTGAAGCTTTCTTT. Its translation is CASSLYGRNTEAFF.

This clonotype was counted only a few times. The chain uses TRBV30 and TRBJ2-2, with 7 bases that match TRBD1. The CDR3 covers 14 residues. V was pared by 1 base and J by 5 bases, with 4 bases of the junction left unmatched. CDR1 and CDR2 from the germline V gene are GTSNPN and SVGIG (reference sequence). This CDR3 is CAWSATGWTGELFF. The CDR3 region has the DNA TGTGCCTGGAGTGCGACAGGGTGGACCGGGGAGCTGTTTTTT.

This clonotype was detected many times. The chain combines TRBV28 with TRBJ2-5; tentatively, D is TRBD2 (6 bases). Germline CDR1 reads MDHEN; CDR2 reads SYDVKM. With 6 bases removed from V and 4 bases from J, the gap between germline ends came to 18 bases. CDR3 length equals 15 residues. CDR3 in amino acids: CASSLRLGGRETQYF. In DNA, the CDR3 is TGTGCCAGCAGCCTCCGACTAGGAGGGAGAGAGACCCAGTACTTC.

This clonotype was seen repeatedly, ten times or more. This chain joins TRBV27 and TRBJ1-2, with 8 bases aligning to TRBD1. CDR1 is MNHEY, CDR2 SMNVEV, per germline (reference sequence). The CDR3 consists of 13 residues. The trim removed 6 bases at V and 5 bases at J, leaving 5 bases unmatched. CDR3 residues: CASRATGGYGYTF. The CDR3, as DNA: TGTGCCAGCAGAGCTACAGGGGGATATGGCTACACCTTC.

In its sample, this clonotype was seen many times. The rearrangement joins TRBV11-1 to TRBJ2-7, with a possible D match to TRBD2 (7 bases). The germline gives CDR1 SGHAT, CDR2 FQDESV (reference sequence). V lost 5 bases to trimming and J lost 1 base, with 21 bases between them. This CDR3 is built from 17 residues. CDR3 in DNA: TGTGCCAGCAGCGAACCCCCATACCGGGGGGCTTCCTACGAGCAGTACTTC. Protein: CASSEPPYRGASYEQYF.

This clonotype was detected ten times or more. The V call is TRBV6-4, the J call TRBJ2-2; D is perhaps TRBD1 (5 bases). The V gene lost 6 bases and the J gene lost 0 bases, with 11 bases spanning the gap. Germline V gives CDR1 MRHNA, CDR2 SNTAGT. This CDR3 has 15 residues. In DNA form, the CDR3 reads TGTGCCAGCAGCGAAACAGGTTCGAACACCGGGGAGCTGTTTTTT. Translated, it gives CASSETGSNTGELFF.

This clonotype was counted many times. The V gene is TRBV7-9, the J gene TRBJ2-7; tentative D call: TRBD2 (5 bases). The CDR3 is 14 amino acids. Germline V gene lookup returns CDR1 SEHNR and CDR2 FQNEAQ (reference sequence). V was trimmed by 5 bases and J by 2 bases, leaving 13 bases between them. Here the CDR3 DNA reads TGTGCCAGCAGCCCACCCCGCGGGCCCTACGAGCAGTACTTC. Translated, it gives CASSPPRGPYEQYF.

This clonotype was detected many times. The J gene is TRBJ2-5, the V gene TRBV28; TRBD2 matches at 13 bases. CDR1 and CDR2 (germline): MDHEN, SYDVKM. The CDR3 covers 19 residues. The V gene end was trimmed by 3 bases and the J gene end by 2 bases; junction bases not matched to a gene: 12. CDR3 nucleotide sequence: TGTGCCAGCAGTTTTCTCCCGGCCGAGGGACTAGCGGGGCAAGAGACCCAGTACTTC. Protein product: CASSFLPAEGLAGQETQYF.

This clonotype was seen ten or more times. V is TRBV5-1 and J is TRBJ1-1; 7 bases map to TRBD1. This CDR3 comprises 15 residues. V lost 4 bases to trimming and J lost 1 base; unmatched junction nucleotides: 7. The germline V gene has CDR1 SGHRS and CDR2 YFSETQ. As DNA, the CDR3 is TGCGCCAGCAGCCAAACGGGACAGACGAACACTGAAGCTTTCTTT. Protein sequence: CASSQTGQTNTEAFF.

This clonotype was observed many times. This chain connects TRBV28 to TRBJ1-1; 7 nucleotides match TRBD1. V shed 4 bases and J 0 bases; nucleotides not matched to a gene: 5. CDR1 MDHEN and CDR2 SYDVKM come from the germline V gene. The CDR3 consists of 15 residues. CDR3 sequence (DNA): TGTGCCAGCAGTTCGCCGGGACAGATGAACACTGAAGCTTTCTTT. Translated: CASSSPGQMNTEAFF.

This clonotype was counted ten times or more. The rearrangement uses TRBV4-2 and TRBJ1-5; possibly TRBD1 for D (6 bases). The CDR3 runs 15 residues. V lost 6 bases to trimming and J lost 3 bases, with 15 bases between them. Germline lookup yields CDR1 LGHNA and CDR2 YNFKEQ. The CDR3 region has the DNA TGTGCCAGCAGTCCGGACAGTAACAACAATCAGCCCCAGCATTTT. Translated: CASSPDSNNNQPQHF.

V is TRBV6-2 or TRBV6-3 and J is TRBJ2-6; 8 positions match TRBD1. Germline loops: CDR1 MNHEY, CDR2 SVGEGT. With V trimmed by 4 bases and J by 0 bases, 17 bases remained unmatched. The CDR3 has 21 amino acids. CDR3 loop: CASSSPRHVDRAGSGANVLTF. The CDR3 DNA is TGTGCCAGCAGTTCCCCGCGGCACGTGGACAGGGCTGGCTCTGGGGCCAACGTCCTGACTTTC.

This clonotype was observed many times. CDR3: CASSPGLRSNEETQYF. The CDR3 bases are TGTGCCAGCAGCCCGGGACTAAGGAGTAACGAAGAGACCCAGTACTTC. The chain couples TRBV14 to TRBJ2-5; 7 nucleotides agree with TRBD2. V shed 4 bases, J shed 3 bases, and the junction held 11 bases outside the gene matches. Germline loops: CDR1 SGHDN, CDR2 FVKESK. The CDR3 covers 16 residues.

This chain links TRBV12-3 or TRBV12-4 with TRBJ2-5; 7 nucleotides match TRBD1. The CDR3 is 13 residues long. V shed 8 bases, J shed 0 bases, and the junction held 3 bases outside the gene matches. Here the CDR3 reads CASATGDQETQYF. CDR3 bases: TGTGCCAGCGCAACAGGGGACCAAGAGACCCAGTACTTC.

This clonotype was counted ten times or more. The chain couples TRBV28 to TRBJ1-3; D ambiguous. Germline V lookup: CDR1 MDHEN, CDR2 SYDVKM. V was cut by 3 bases and J by 0 bases, with 6 bases left in between. The length of the CDR3 is 14 residues. CDR3 sequence (DNA): TGTGCCAGCAGTTTTTTAACCTCTGGAAACACCATATATTTT. Amino acid sequence: CASSFLTSGNTIYF.

The V and J genes are TRBV10-3 and TRBJ1-1; D may be TRBD1 (5 bases). V was shortened by 2 bases and J by 5 bases, with 9 bases between the two germline ends. CDR3 size: 13 residues. From germline, CDR1 is ENHRY and CDR2 SYGVKD. The CDR3 coding sequence is TGTGCCATCAGTGAGCCGTGGGGGACTGAAGCTTTCTTT. Translation: CAISEPWGTEAFF.

This clonotype was recorded many times. This chain links TRBV14 with TRBJ1-1; the match to TRBD1 covers 7 bases. The CDR3 totals 15 residues. The germline gives CDR1 SGHDN, CDR2 FVKESK. The J segment lost 4 bases and the V segment lost 4 bases, leaving 9 bases of the junction unmatched. The CDR3 sequence: CASSPRQGWATEAFF. The CDR3 DNA follows: TGTGCCAGCAGCCCCAGACAGGGATGGGCCACTGAAGCTTTCTTT.

This clonotype has ten or more counts. The genes are TRBV20-1 and TRBJ2-2; tentatively, D is TRBD1 (6 bases). The CDR3 consists of 16 residues. V was trimmed by 0 bases and J by 5 bases, leaving 16 bases between them. CDR1 DFQATT and CDR2 SNEGSKA come from the germline V gene (reference sequence). CDR3 bases: TGCAGTGCTAGAGATGAACAGGGAAGGTATACCGGGGAGCTGTTTTTT. Its translation is CSARDEQGRYTGELFF.

This clonotype was counted at least ten times. V gene TRBV30 combines with J gene TRBJ2-2; unclear D gene. The CDR3 loop spans 13 amino acids. V was shortened by 1 base and J by 6 bases, with 9 bases between the two germline ends. Germline-derived CDR1 and CDR2 are GTSNPN and SVGIG (reference sequence). For the CDR3, the DNA is TGTGCCTGGAGTGGTCTGACCGCCGGGGAGCTGTTTTTT. This encodes CAWSGLTAGELFF.

This clonotype was recorded at least ten times. The chain uses TRBV4-1 and TRBJ2-7; perhaps TRBD1 as D (6 bases). The germline CDR1 and CDR2 sequences are MGHRA and YSYEKL. The CDR3 is 15 amino acids. V was shortened by 0 bases and J by 3 bases, with 12 bases between the two germline ends. The CDR3 DNA reads as TGCGCCAGCAGCCAAGACAGGGGAAGGCTCTACGAGCAGTACTTC. Translating gives CASSQDRGRLYEQYF.

Ten or more counts support this clonotype. This rearrangement joins TRBV7-2 to TRBJ2-5, with TRBD2 matching 13 bases. Germline CDR1 SGHTA, CDR2 FQGNSA. This CDR3 is built from 14 residues. V lost 6 bases to trimming and J lost 5 bases; unmatched junction nucleotides: 3. The CDR3 region is CASRRGLAGETQYF. Here the CDR3 DNA reads TGTGCCAGCAGACGGGGACTAGCGGGGGAGACCCAGTACTTC.

J is TRBJ1-5 and V is TRBV6-1; TRBD1 agrees at 9 bases. From germline, CDR1 is MNHNS and CDR2 SASEGT. V trimming: 6 bases; J trimming: 6 bases; junction bases outside the gene matches: 6. This CDR3 region has 14 residues. The CDR3, as DNA: TGTGCCAGCAGAGGGACAGGGCCGGGTCAGCCCCAGCATTTT. It encodes CASRGTGPGQPQHF.

Many counts were recorded for this clonotype. The rearrangement joins TRBV27 to TRBJ1-1; D is possibly TRBD1 (6 bases). V gave up 5 bases and J gave up 1 base, with 20 bases separating them. The CDR3 loop spans 17 amino acids. Germline V gene data show CDR1 as MNHEY and CDR2 as SMNVEV (reference sequence). The DNA for the CDR3 is TGTGCCAGCAGTCCGGACAGAGCGGGGGCTCAGAACACTGAAGCTTTCTTT. It codes for CASSPDRAGAQNTEAFF.

This clonotype was seen at least ten times. The chain uses TRBV20-1 and TRBJ2-7; D is ambiguous. V was shortened by 0 bases and J by 4 bases, with 13 bases between the two germline ends. The CDR3 has 14 residues. From germline, CDR1 is DFQATT and CDR2 SNEGSKA (reference sequence). This CDR3 is CSARDPAAAYEQYF. The CDR3 region has the DNA TGCAGTGCTAGAGATCCCGCAGCAGCGTACGAGCAGTACTTC.

This clonotype has ten or more counts. This rearrangement joins TRBV27 to TRBJ1-1, with D unclear. Trimming pared 4 bases from V and 1 base from J, leaving 13 bases between. CDR1 and CDR2 from the germline V gene are MNHEY and SMNVEV (reference sequence). This CDR3 has 15 residues. Here the CDR3 reads CASSYRGPANTEAFF. The CDR3 region has the DNA TGTGCCAGCAGTTATCGCGGGCCGGCGAACACTGAAGCTTTCTTT.

This clonotype appeared many times. The chain couples TRBV14 to TRBJ1-2; tentative D call: TRBD1 (5 bases). The CDR3 consists of 16 residues. Looked up from germline, CDR1 is SGHDN and CDR2 is FVKESK. V shed 5 bases and J shed 6 bases, with 22 bases lying between them. The chain's CDR3 is CASSKTVTGGLNGYTF. DNA of the CDR3: TGTGCCAGCAGCAAAACAGTCACGGGGGGTTTAAATGGCTACACCTTC.

This clonotype came up many times. The chain has TRBV11-1 and TRBJ2-7; 8 positions match TRBD1. Germline CDR1 reads SGHAT; CDR2 reads FQDESV (reference sequence). The CDR3 runs 14 residues. V trimming: 4 bases; J trimming: 1 base; junction bases outside the gene matches: 3. The CDR3, as DNA: TGTGCCAGCAGCTCAAGGACAGGGTCCTACGAGCAGTACTTC. Encoded protein: CASSSRTGSYEQYF.

Details on this clonotype: A much more abundant neighbour one base away suggests this may be a read error. The chain couples TRBV4-3 to TRBJ1-5, with 8 bases matching TRBD1. CDR1 and CDR2 from the germline V gene are LGHNA and YSLEER. V gave up 3 bases and J gave up 2 bases; unmatched junction bases: 6. This CDR3 has 16 residues. The CDR3 here is CASSQTTGVCNQPQHF. The CDR3 nucleotides read TGCGCCAGCAGCCAGACGACAGGGGTTTGCAATCAGCCCCAGCATTTT.

This clonotype was seen only a few times. The V call is TRBV6-2 or TRBV6-3, the J call TRBJ2-7, with a weak D call TRBD1 (6 bases). CDR3 length: 17 residues. V lost 0 bases to trimming and J lost 4 bases, with 19 bases between them. Germline V CDR1 and CDR2: MNHEY, SVGEGT. As DNA, the CDR3 is TGTGCCAGCAGTTACTCCCCGGGACACCGGAGGAGTTACGAGCAGTACTTC. Its translation: CASSYSPGHRRSYEQYF.